This T cell receptor (beta chain) was sequenced in a study of vaccination and CD4 T cells after COVID-19. The Oncomine TCR Beta short-read assay was applied to DNA of cultured CD4+ T cells. TCRdb processed the PCR reads anew with MiXCR; each CDR3 protein has one entry. The data hold more than 20,000 distinct CDR3 sequences, with 30% to 35% observed a single time. Documented time point: late sampling 161 to 241 days after vaccination in three convalescent patients. Specified treatment: approximately 9-day PBMC culture with coronavirus spike peptide pools or control peptides (ViraFEST assay). Germline CDR1 reads SGHTA; CDR2 reads FQGNSA. Trimming took 7 bases from V and 4 from J, leaving 17 bases between them. CDR3 length: 14 amino acids. As regards this clonotype: Its antigen is undetermined.

The chain recombines TRBV7-2 with TRBJ2-7, with D possibly matching TRBD2 (5 bases). Here the sequenced sample was CD4+ T cells from blood, cultured in vitro, taken about 7 months after SARS-CoV-2 vaccination. This sequence was found in a human donor who had recovered from COVID-19. The CDR3 nucleotides are TGTGCCAGCACCGAGCCGGGAAAAAAATACGAGCAGTACTTC. Its protein product is CASTEPGKKYEQYF.